Sequencing of this TCR beta chain was carried out in a study of PD-1 blockade in classical Hodgkin lymphoma. This clone was counted between two and nine times. Its matching antigen is unknown. Only in-frame clones appear in the TCRdb table, and some are missing; sequencing was by immunoSEQ multiplex PCR. This sample has around 96,000 clones, with approximately 88% found just once. Exposure to brentuximab vedotin varied, and each patient had relapsed following autologous stem cell transplantation. Findings and caveats of the study: Undefined causes, possibly disease activity or prior therapy, underlie the repertoire differences. Relative to healthy donors, newly diagnosed patients reportedly had lower baseline TCR diversity, which was reported as lower still in relapsed/refractory patients. The baseline diversity of complete responders showed similarity to that of newly diagnosed patients. By C4D1, diversity of CD4+ TCRs had risen significantly, whereas that of CD8+ TCRs had not.

The ends were cut back, 8 bases at V and 2 bases at J, with 11 bases in the middle. CDR3 length: 13 residues. Germline assignment: CDR1 SGHAT and CDR2 FQDESV (reference sequence). This sequence joins TRBV11-1 and TRBJ2-3, with D uncertain. The source of this sequence is a human donor with classical Hodgkin lymphoma. The sequencing here drew on peripheral blood mononuclear cells (PBMCs), taken at baseline. For the CDR3, the DNA is TGTGCCAGCGCCAAATGGATCACAGATACGCAGTATTTT. This translates into CASAKWITDTQYF.